The 18 T cell receptor beta chains below were found in one sample sequenced in a study of OX40 agonist ivuxolimab in advanced cancers. Using immunoSEQ multiplex PCR, the repertoire was profiled, and TCRdb retains in-frame clones only, with some absent. The table includes tens of thousands of clones, around 87% detected once. The sequences come from CD4+ or CD8+ T cells sorted from blood, collected in a trial of the OX40 agonist ivuxolimab. These receptors all come from an adult with an advanced solid tumor such as melanoma, head and neck, liver or kidney cancer.

The chain employs TRBV7-8 and TRBJ1-4, with 7 bases that match TRBD1. Germline V CDR1 and CDR2: SGHVS, FQNEAQ. This CDR3 is built from 16 residues. The ends lost 3 bases at V and 7 bases at J; junction bases unmatched: 11. The CDR3 protein is CASSFVSGRGVEKLFF. CDR3 nucleotide sequence: TGTGCCAGCAGCTTTGTGTCCGGCAGGGGGGTTGAAAAACTGTTTTTT.

This chain links TRBV11-3 with TRBJ2-2; no clear D gene. The V gene's germline CDR1 is SGHNT and CDR2 YENEEA. V lost 1 base to trimming and J lost 5 bases, with 11 bases between them. The CDR3 contains 15 residues. The CDR3 DNA reads TGTGCCAGCAGCTTAGTTGGCAGGACGACCGGGGAGCTGTTTTTT. This encodes CASSLVGRTTGELFF.

The rearrangement uses TRBV4-2 and TRBJ2-5; 7 nucleotides agree with TRBD1. The J call is in doubt because the DNA end fits TRBJ2-7 better. This CDR3 has 13 residues. From germline, CDR1 is LGHNA and CDR2 YNFKEQ. CDR3 nucleotide sequence: TGTGCCAGCACCCAGCTCGAGGGGGCCGAGCAGTACTTC. Translated, it gives CASTQLEGAEQYF.

This chain uses TRBV6-5 with TRBJ2-7; a weak D match, TRBD2 (6 bases). Between the trimmed V and J ends, which lost 0 bases and 6 bases, there was a span of 15 bases. The CDR3 totals 15 residues. Germline lookup yields CDR1 MNHEY and CDR2 SVGAGI. Written as DNA, the CDR3 is TGTGCCAGCAGTTACTCGGAGCGGGTTCCCGGCGAGCAGTACTTC. It is translated as CASSYSERVPGEQYF.

CDR3 amino acids: CASSYLSDRETQYF. CDR3 bases: TGTGCCAGCAGTTACCTCAGCGATCGGGAGACCCAGTACTTC. The J gene is TRBJ2-5, the V gene TRBV6-5; no firm D call. The CDR3 covers 14 residues. Germline CDR1 and CDR2: MNHEY and SVGAGI. Deletions cut 2 bases from V and 5 bases from J, with 12 bases between.

This clone showed up just once. V gene TRBV7-2 combines with J gene TRBJ2-1; maybe TRBD1 (6 bases). The CDR3 loop spans 15 amino acids. V lost 2 bases and J lost 2, with 10 bases in between. Germline V gives CDR1 SGHTA, CDR2 FQGNSA. The CDR3 region is CASSLQGIPYNEQFF. CDR3 sequence (DNA): TGTGCCAGCAGCTTACAGGGGATCCCCTACAATGAGCAGTTCTTC.

The chain couples TRBV6-5 to TRBJ2-1, with TRBD2 matching 11 bases. This CDR3 contains 14 residues. Germline trimming cut 5 bases from V and 5 bases from J; bases unmatched to any gene: 2. Per the germline V gene, CDR1 is MNHEY and CDR2 is SVGAGI. CDR3 amino acids: CASSVAGGHNEQFF. The CDR3 DNA follows: TGTGCCAGCAGTGTAGCGGGGGGGCACAATGAGCAGTTCTTC.

The rearrangement uses TRBV27 and TRBJ1-1; no clear D. Germline V gene data show CDR1 as MNHEY and CDR2 as SMNVEV (reference sequence). The length of the CDR3 is 13 residues. Trimming removed 2 bases from V and 1 base from J, with 5 bases in between. In DNA form, the CDR3 reads TGTGCCAGCAGTTTAATCCAGAACACTGAAGCTTTCTTT. Protein product: CASSLIQNTEAFF.

This sequence joins TRBV2 and TRBJ1-3, with 8 bases lining up with TRBD1. The junction had 8 bases not matched to a gene; V was cut back by 4 bases and J by 0 bases. The CDR3 loop spans 17 amino acids. Germline V lookup: CDR1 SNHLY, CDR2 FYNNEI. CDR3 in amino acids: CASSVGQALVSGNTIYF. CDR3 in DNA: TGTGCCAGCAGTGTGGGACAGGCCCTGGTCTCTGGAAACACCATATATTTT. The entire variable domain, with the rest obtained from reference TRBV2 and TRBJ1-3, is as follows: EPEVTQTPSHQVTQMGQEVILRCVPISNHLYFYWYRQILGQKVEFLVSFYNNEISEKSEIFDDQFSVERPDGSNFTLKIRSTKLEDSAMYFCASSVGQALVSGNTIYFGEGSWLTVV.

The J gene is TRBJ2-2, the V gene TRBV11-3; D is unclear. Germline V gives CDR1 SGHNT, CDR2 YENEEA. The V gene lost 1 base and the J gene lost 3 bases, with 9 bases spanning the gap. The CDR3 sequence is 15 residues long. The chain's CDR3 is CASSLGGQDTGELFF. CDR3 nucleotides: TGTGCCAGCAGCTTAGGCGGTCAAGACACCGGGGAGCTGTTTTTT.

The chain has TRBV11-2 and TRBJ2-1, with TRBD2 matching 7 bases. From germline, CDR1 is SGHAT and CDR2 FQNNGV. V dropped 6 bases and J dropped 4; count of bases not matched to a gene: 6. The CDR3 is made up of 14 amino acids. DNA for the CDR3: TGTGCCAGCAGTCTTGGACTAGGATACAATGAGCAGTTCTTC. Encoded protein: CASSLGLGYNEQFF.

This clone came up a few times. Compared with germline, one end of the junction differs, possibly owing to a read error. The chain recombines TRBV5-1 with TRBJ1-1, with 8 bases identical to TRBD1. CDR1 is SGHRS, CDR2 YFSETQ, per germline. The CDR3 spans 12 residues. The CDR3 sequence is CASSVGQGVLCF. CDR3 DNA sequence: TGCGCCAGCAGCGTAGGACAGGGAGTTTTGTGCTTT.

The chain joins TRBV15 to TRBJ1-1, with D possibly TRBD1 on 6 matching bases. Between the trimmed V and J ends, which lost 4 bases and 1 base, there was a span of 13 bases. Germline loops: CDR1 LNHNV, CDR2 YYDKDF (reference sequence). The CDR3 is 15 residues long. CDR3 protein: CATSILGGPNTEAFF. The CDR3 nucleotides read TGTGCCACCAGCATCCTAGGGGGTCCGAACACTGAAGCTTTCTTT.

The rearrangement joins TRBV28 to TRBJ2-3; tentatively, D is TRBD2 (5 bases). Germline lookup yields CDR1 MDHEN and CDR2 SYDVKM. There are 17 residues in the CDR3. V lost 1 base and J lost 6, with 20 bases in between. CDR3 nucleotide sequence: TGTGCCAGCAGTTTATCCTCCGGACCGCGGGCCTACGATACGCAGTATTTT. Translation: CASSLSSGPRAYDTQYF.

This chain uses TRBV25-1 with TRBJ2-4; D not certain. The V and J ends lost 3 bases and 0 bases respectively, with 9 bases between them. CDR1 is MGHDK, CDR2 SYGVNS, per germline. The CDR3 is 15 amino acids. CDR3 in amino acids: CASSDPRLAKNIQYF. As DNA, the CDR3 is TGTGCCAGCAGTGATCCTCGGTTAGCCAAAAACATTCAGTACTTC.

The chain couples TRBV5-1 to TRBJ2-3; the D is unclear. The CDR3 is made up of 15 amino acids. Germline-derived CDR1 and CDR2 are SGHRS and YFSETQ. The V and J ends lost 1 base and 0 bases respectively, with 9 bases between them. The CDR3 sequence is CASSLNGLSTDTQYF. CDR3 DNA sequence: TGCGCCAGCAGCTTGAATGGTCTCAGCACAGATACGCAGTATTTT.

The gene calls are TRBV5-1 and TRBJ1-1, with TRBD1 matching 8 bases. V lost 4 bases to trimming and J lost 0 bases; unmatched junction nucleotides: 11. Germline loops: CDR1 SGHRS, CDR2 YFSETQ. The CDR3 has 17 residues. The CDR3 protein is CASSPPGTGVMNTEAFF. The CDR3 nucleotides read TGCGCCAGCAGCCCCCCCGGGACAGGAGTTATGAACACTGAAGCTTTCTTT. The full variable domain, rest sourced from reference TRBV5-1 and TRBJ1-1, is KAGVTQTPRYLIKTRGQQVTLSCSPISGHRSVSWYQQTPGQGLQFLFEYFSETQRNKGNFPGRFSGRQFSNSRSEMNVSTLELGDSALYLCASSPPGTGVMNTEAFFGQGTRLTVV.

The chain uses TRBV7-2 and TRBJ1-2; TRBD1 matches 7 bases. This CDR3 spans 14 amino acids. Germline V CDR1 and CDR2: SGHTA, FQGNSA. Losses at the gene ends were 5 bases for V and 4 bases for J; bases not matched to a gene: 7. The DNA for the CDR3 is TGTGCCAGCAGCGCCCGGACAGGCCGCTATGGCTACACCTTC. Protein sequence: CASSARTGRYGYTF.